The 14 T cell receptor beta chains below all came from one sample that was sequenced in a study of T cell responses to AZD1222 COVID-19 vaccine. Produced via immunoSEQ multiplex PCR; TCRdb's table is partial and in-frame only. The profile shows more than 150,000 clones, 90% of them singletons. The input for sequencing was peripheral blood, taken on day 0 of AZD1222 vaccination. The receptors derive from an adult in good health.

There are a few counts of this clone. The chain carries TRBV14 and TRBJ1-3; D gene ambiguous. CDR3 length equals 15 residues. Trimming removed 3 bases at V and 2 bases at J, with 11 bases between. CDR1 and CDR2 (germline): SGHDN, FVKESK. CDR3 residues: CASSHNLATGNTIYF. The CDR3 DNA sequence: TGTGCCAGCAGCCATAATCTGGCAACTGGAAACACCATATATTTT.

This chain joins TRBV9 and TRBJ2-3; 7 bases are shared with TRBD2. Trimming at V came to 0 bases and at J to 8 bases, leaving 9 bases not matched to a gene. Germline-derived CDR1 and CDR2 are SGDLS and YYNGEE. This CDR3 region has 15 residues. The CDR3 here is CASSVVGTTPGTQYF. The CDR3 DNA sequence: TGTGCCAGCAGCGTAGTTGGGACTACACCCGGTACGCAGTATTTT.

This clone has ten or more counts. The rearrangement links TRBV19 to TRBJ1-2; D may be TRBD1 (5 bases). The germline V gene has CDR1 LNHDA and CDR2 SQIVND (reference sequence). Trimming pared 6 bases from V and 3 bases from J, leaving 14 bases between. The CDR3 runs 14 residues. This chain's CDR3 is CASRIRDSYYGYTF. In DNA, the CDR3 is TGTGCCAGTAGGATCAGGGACTCCTACTATGGCTACACCTTC.

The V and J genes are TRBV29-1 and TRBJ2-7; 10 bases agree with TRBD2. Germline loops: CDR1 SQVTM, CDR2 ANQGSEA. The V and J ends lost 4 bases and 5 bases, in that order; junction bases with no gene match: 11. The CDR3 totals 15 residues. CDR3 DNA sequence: TGCAGCGTTGGGTATAGCGGGGGGACTCTTGACGAGCAGTACTTC. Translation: CSVGYSGGTLDEQYF.

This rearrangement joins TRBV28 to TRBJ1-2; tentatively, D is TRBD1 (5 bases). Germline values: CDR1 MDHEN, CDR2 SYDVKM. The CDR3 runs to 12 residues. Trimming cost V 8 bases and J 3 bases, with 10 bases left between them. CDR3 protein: CASLQGHYGYTF. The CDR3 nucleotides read TGTGCCAGCCTTCAGGGTCACTATGGCTACACCTTC.

The chain's CDR3 is CASSYSGTGPYGYTF. The CDR3 coding sequence is TGTGCCAGCAGTTACAGTGGGACAGGGCCTTATGGCTACACCTTC. This rearrangement joins TRBV6-5 to TRBJ1-2, with 9 bases aligning to TRBD1. With 2 bases clipped from V and 5 bases from J, the junction kept 6 bases outside the gene matches. CDR1 MNHEY and CDR2 SVGAGI come from the germline V gene. This CDR3 comprises 15 residues.

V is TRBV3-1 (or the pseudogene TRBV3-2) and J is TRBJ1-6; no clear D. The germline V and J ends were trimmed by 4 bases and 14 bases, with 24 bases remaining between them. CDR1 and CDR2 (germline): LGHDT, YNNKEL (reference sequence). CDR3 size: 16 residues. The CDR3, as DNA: TGTGCCAGCAGCCCGACGGACGGAGCGTCTTCCATTTCCCTCCACTTT. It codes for CASSPTDGASSISLHF.

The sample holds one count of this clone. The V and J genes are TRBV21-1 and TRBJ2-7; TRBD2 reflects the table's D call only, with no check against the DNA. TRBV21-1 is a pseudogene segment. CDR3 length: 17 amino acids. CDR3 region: CASSRLTSGDLPYEQYF. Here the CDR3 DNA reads TGTGCCAGCAGCCGACTGACTAGCGGGGACCTACCCTACGAGCAGTACTTC.

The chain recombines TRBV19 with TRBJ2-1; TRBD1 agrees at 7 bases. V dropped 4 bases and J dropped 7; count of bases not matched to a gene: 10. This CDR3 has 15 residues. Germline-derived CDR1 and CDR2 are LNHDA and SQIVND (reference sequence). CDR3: CASSTRTGGENEQFF. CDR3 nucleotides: TGTGCCAGTAGTACCCGGACAGGCGGTGAGAATGAGCAGTTCTTC.

CDR3 region: CASSVGGRIPSTDTQYF. Here the CDR3 DNA reads TGTGCCAGCAGCGTAGGGGGACGGATTCCTAGCACAGATACGCAGTATTTT. The genes are TRBV9 and TRBJ2-3; D may correspond to TRBD1 or TRBD2 (5 bases each). Germline values: CDR1 SGDLS, CDR2 YYNGEE. CDR3 size: 17 residues. Trimming cost V 0 bases and J 0 bases, with 14 bases left between them.

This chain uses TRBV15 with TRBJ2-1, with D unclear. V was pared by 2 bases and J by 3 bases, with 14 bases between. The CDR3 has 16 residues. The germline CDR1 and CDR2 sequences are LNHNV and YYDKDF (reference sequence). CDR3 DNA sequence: TGTGCCACCAGCAGATCATTAAATGAGGTCTACAATGAGCAGTTCTTC. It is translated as CATSRSLNEVYNEQFF.

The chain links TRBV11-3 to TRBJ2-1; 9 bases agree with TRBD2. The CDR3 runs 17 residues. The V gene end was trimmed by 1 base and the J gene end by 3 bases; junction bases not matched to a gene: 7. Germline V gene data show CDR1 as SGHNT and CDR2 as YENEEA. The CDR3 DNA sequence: TGTGCCAGCAGCTTAGGGGGGGGTAGCGGGAGCTACAATGAGCAGTTCTTC. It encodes CASSLGGGSGSYNEQFF. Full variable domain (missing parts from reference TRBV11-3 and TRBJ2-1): EAGVVQSPRYKIIEKKQPVAFWCNPISGHNTLYWYLQNLGQGPELLIRYENEEAVDDSQLPKDRFSAERLKGVDSTLKIQPAELGDSAVYLCASSLGGGSGSYNEQFFGPGTRLTVL.

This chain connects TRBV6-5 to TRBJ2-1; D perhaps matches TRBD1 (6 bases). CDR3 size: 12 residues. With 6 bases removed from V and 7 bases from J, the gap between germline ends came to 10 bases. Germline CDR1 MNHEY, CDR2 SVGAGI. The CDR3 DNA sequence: TGTGCCAGCAGCCTACAGGGAAATGAGCAGTTCTTC. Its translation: CASSLQGNEQFF.

The CDR3 is CASSYSDRGEQYF. The CDR3, as DNA: TGTGCCAGCAGTTACTCGGACAGGGGCGAGCAGTACTTC. This chain connects TRBV6-5 to TRBJ2-7, with 9 bases matching TRBD1. Trimming removed 0 bases from V and 6 bases from J; junction bases left unmatched: 0. In germline, CDR1 is MNHEY, CDR2 SVGAGI. The CDR3 totals 13 residues.